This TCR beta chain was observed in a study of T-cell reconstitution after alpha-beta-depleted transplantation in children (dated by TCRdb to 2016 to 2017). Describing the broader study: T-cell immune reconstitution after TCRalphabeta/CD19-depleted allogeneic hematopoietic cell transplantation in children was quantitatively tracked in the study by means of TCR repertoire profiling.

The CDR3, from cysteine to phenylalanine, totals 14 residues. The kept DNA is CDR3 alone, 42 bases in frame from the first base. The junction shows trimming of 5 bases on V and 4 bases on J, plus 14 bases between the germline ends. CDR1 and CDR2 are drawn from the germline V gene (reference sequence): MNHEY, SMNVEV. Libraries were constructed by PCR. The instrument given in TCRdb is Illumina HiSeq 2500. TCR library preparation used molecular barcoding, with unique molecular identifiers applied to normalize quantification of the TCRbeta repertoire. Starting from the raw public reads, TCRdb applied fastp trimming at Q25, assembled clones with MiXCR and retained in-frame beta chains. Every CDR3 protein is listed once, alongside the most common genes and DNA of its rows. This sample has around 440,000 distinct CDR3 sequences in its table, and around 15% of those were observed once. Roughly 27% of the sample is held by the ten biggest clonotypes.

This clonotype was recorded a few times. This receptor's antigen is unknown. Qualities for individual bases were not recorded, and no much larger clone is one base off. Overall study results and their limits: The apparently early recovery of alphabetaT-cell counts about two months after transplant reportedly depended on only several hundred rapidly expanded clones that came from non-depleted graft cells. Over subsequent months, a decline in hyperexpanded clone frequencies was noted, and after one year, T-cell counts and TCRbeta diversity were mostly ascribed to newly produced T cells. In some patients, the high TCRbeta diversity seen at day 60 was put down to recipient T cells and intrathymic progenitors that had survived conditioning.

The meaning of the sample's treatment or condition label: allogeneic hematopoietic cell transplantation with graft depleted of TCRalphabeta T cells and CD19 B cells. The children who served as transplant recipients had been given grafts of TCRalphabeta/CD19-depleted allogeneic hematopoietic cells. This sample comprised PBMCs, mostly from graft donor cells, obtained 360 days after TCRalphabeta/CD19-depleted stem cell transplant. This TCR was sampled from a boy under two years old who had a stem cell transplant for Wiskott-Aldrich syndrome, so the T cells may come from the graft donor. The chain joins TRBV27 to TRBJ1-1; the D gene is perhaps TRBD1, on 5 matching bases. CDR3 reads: CASSQTGEGTEAFF. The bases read TGTGCCAGCAGTCAAACAGGAGAGGGCACTGAAGCTTTCTTT.